The 12 T cell receptor beta chains below were found in one sample sequenced in a study of post-analysis software for immune sequencing data. The study, taken as a whole, reports: Roughly 5 TRBV segments occurring more often in patients than controls included TRBV5-6, TRBV5-1 and TRBV20-1.

These receptors have no known antigen. Included in the TCR beta cDNA libraries were unique molecular identifiers. TCRdb analysed the PCR reads with MiXCR anew, one entry per CDR3 protein. This sample has about 540,000 distinct CDR3 sequences, with approximately 31% found just once. Sequencing used blood. Receptors were obtained from a girl aged 2 to 17 with multiple sclerosis.

A single count supports this clonotype. This rearrangement joins TRBV7-2 to TRBJ2-6; D remains ambiguous. Germline lookup yields CDR1 SGHTA and CDR2 FQGNSA. The CDR3 has 14 amino acids. V was pared by 7 bases and J by 1 base, with 8 bases between. The CDR3 nucleotides read TGTGCCAGCAACCGAAGATCTGGGGCCAACGTCCTGACTTTC. Amino acid sequence: CASNRRSGANVLTF.

At least ten counts were recorded for this clonotype. This chain uses TRBV4-2 with TRBJ2-5; unclear D gene. Between the trimmed V and J ends, which lost 2 bases and 5 bases, there was a span of 3 bases. The germline V gene encodes CDR1 LGHNA and CDR2 YNFKEQ. The CDR3 is 11 amino acids. The CDR3 nucleotides read TGTGCCAGCAGCCAACGGGAGACCCAGTACTTC. Protein sequence: CASSQRETQYF.

The rearrangement joins TRBV20-1 to TRBJ1-6; the D gene is possibly TRBD1 (5 bases). The V and J ends lost 0 bases and 9 bases respectively, with 9 bases between them. Germline CDR1 is DFQATT and CDR2 is SNEGSKA (reference sequence). The CDR3 consists of 13 residues. CDR3 loop: CSARDRQISPLHF. The CDR3 DNA reads TGCAGTGCTAGAGATCGACAGATTTCACCCCTCCACTTT.

In regard to this clonotype: With a much larger clone just one base away, this may be a read error. The V call is TRBV7-7, the J call TRBJ2-1; maybe TRBD2 (6 bases). Germline V lookup: CDR1 SSHAT, CDR2 FNYEAQ (reference sequence). The CDR3 loop spans 14 amino acids. CDR3 DNA sequence: TGTGCTAGCAGCTGCCGAACCGGAGGGGCCGAGCAGTTCTTC. The encoded protein is CASSCRTGGAEQFF.

The chain employs TRBV5-5 and TRBJ2-5; the D is unclear. The CDR3 sequence is 14 residues long. Germline-derived CDR1 and CDR2 are SGHKS and YYEKEE (reference sequence). V lost 4 bases, J lost 1 base, and 11 bases lay in between. The CDR3 is CASSPVYPQETQYF. In DNA form, the CDR3 reads TGTGCCAGCAGCCCCGTCTATCCCCAAGAGACCCAGTACTTC.

This clonotype has only a few counts. The chain has TRBV27 and TRBJ2-7; 8 nucleotides line up with TRBD2. The J call may be wrong; the DNA end is better matched by TRBJ2-5. CDR1 and CDR2 from the germline V gene are MNHEY and SMNVEV (reference sequence). This CDR3 spans 17 amino acids. The CDR3 loop reads CASSLKPAGAIKETQYF. The CDR3 coding sequence is TGTGCCAGCAGTTTAAAACCAGCGGGGGCCATCAAGGAGACCCAGTACTTC.

There are a few counts of this clonotype. The gene calls are TRBV7-9 and TRBJ2-3, with a tentative D call TRBD1 (5 bases). CDR3 length: 16 amino acids. The ends were cut back, 5 bases at V and 0 bases at J, with 15 bases in the middle. Germline CDR1 SEHNR, CDR2 FQNEAQ (reference sequence). The CDR3 DNA sequence: TGTGCCAGCAGCCCAGATGTGGGGCAGAGCACAGATACGCAGTATTTT. It translates to CASSPDVGQSTDTQYF.

The chain recombines TRBV5-1 with TRBJ2-3, with D tentatively TRBD1 (6 bases). Germline CDR1 is SGHRS and CDR2 is YFSETQ. This CDR3 region has 16 residues. V lost 4 bases to trimming and J lost 3 bases, with 18 bases between them. Here the CDR3 reads CASSPQGQGSTDTQYF. CDR3 bases: TGCGCCAGCAGCCCCCAGGGGCAGGGAAGTACAGATACGCAGTATTTT.

The V call is TRBV20-1, the J call TRBJ2-7; TRBD1 is a possible D gene (6 bases). Judging by the DNA end, TRBJ2-5 fits better; the J call may be wrong. Germline V gene lookup returns CDR1 DFQATT and CDR2 SNEGSKA (reference sequence). This CDR3 contains 16 residues. In DNA form, the CDR3 reads TGCAGTGCTAGAGTGTTTACCCACAGGGTAGGAGAGACCCAGTACTTC. Translation: CSARVFTHRVGETQYF.

This clonotype showed up just once. V gene TRBV2 combines with J gene TRBJ2-3, with D possibly matching TRBD1 (6 bases). The V gene's germline CDR1 is SNHLY and CDR2 FYNNEI. The CDR3 consists of 14 residues. Trimming pared 8 bases from V and 2 bases from J, leaving 14 bases between. The CDR3 loop is CASRWGLDTDTQYF. The CDR3 DNA follows: TGTGCCAGCCGGTGGGGGCTTGACACAGATACGCAGTATTTT.

This clonotype was found a few times. V gene TRBV29-1 combines with J gene TRBJ2-6; D is ambiguous. V lost 5 bases, J lost 6 bases, and 5 bases lay in between. Germline CDR1 reads SQVTM; CDR2 reads ANQGSEA. CDR3 length equals 11 residues. The CDR3 loop reads CSVLTANVLTF. The CDR3 DNA reads TGCAGCGTTCTAACGGCCAACGTCCTGACTTTC.

This clonotype has a handful of counts. The rearrangement joins TRBV3-1 to TRBJ2-1; TRBD2 is a possible D gene (7 bases). The germline V gene encodes CDR1 LGHDT and CDR2 YNNKEL (reference sequence). The CDR3 is 16 residues long. V gave up 1 base and J gave up 7 bases, with 17 bases separating them. The DNA of the CDR3 is TGTGCCAGCAGCCAAGCGGGGGGCGTAGGATTAAATGAGCAGTTCTTC. This encodes CASSQAGGVGLNEQFF.